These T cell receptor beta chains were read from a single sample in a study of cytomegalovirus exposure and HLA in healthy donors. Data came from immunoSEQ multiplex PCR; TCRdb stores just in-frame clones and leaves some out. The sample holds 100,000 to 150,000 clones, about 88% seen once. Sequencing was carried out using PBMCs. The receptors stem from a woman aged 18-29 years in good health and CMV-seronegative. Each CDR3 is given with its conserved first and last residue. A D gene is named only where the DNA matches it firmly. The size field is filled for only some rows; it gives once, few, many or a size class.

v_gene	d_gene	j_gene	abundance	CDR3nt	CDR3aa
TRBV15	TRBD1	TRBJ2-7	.	TGTGCCACCAGCAGAGGGGACAGGGGGTCAGTCCTATACGAGCAGTACTTC	CATSRGDRGSVLYEQYF
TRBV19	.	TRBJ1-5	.	TGTGCCAGTAGTATTGTGGGGGGATTCGATCAGCCCCAGCATTTT	CASSIVGGFDQPQHF
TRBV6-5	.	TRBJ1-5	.	TGTGCCAGCAGGTCCGGGGAAGGGCCCCAGCATTTT	CASRSGEGPQHF
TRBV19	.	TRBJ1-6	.	TGTGCCAGTAGTGGTAAGGCTGCGTCCCTAGCAGATAATTCACCCCTCCACTTT	CASSGKAASLADNSPLHF
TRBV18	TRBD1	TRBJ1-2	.	TGTGCCAGCTCACCACCGACAGGGGCCAAGGCGGGCTACACCTTC	CASSPPTGAKAGYTF
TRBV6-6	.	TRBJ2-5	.	TGTGCCAGCAGCTCAAGCGAGACCCAGTACTTC	CASSSSETQYF
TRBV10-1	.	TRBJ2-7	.	TGCGCCAGCAGCGATGACCACCGCGGCGAGCAGTACTTC	CASSDDHRGEQYF
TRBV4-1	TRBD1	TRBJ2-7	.	TGCGCCAGCAGCCCCCGGACAGGGAGCTACGAGCAGTACTTC	CASSPRTGSYEQYF
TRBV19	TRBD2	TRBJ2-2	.	TGTGCCTCCACAGACGGGGGGGCGAACACCGGGGAGCTGTTTTTT	CASTDGGANTGELFF
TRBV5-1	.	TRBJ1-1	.	TGCGCCAGCAGCTTGGCCGTCGACACTGAAGCTTTCTTT	CASSLAVDTEAFF
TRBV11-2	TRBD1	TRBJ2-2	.	TGTGCGACTTGTCCCGGGACAGGGGGAAACACCGGGGAGCTGTTTTTT	CATCPGTGGNTGELFF
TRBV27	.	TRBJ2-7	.	TGTGCCAGCAGTTTAGGGGGCAGCTCCTACGAGCAGTACTTC	CASSLGGSSYEQYF
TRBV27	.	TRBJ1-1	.	TGTGCCAGCAGCACTCGGGGGGGACCTGAAGCTTTCTTT	CASSTRGGPEAFF
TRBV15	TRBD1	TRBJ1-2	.	TGTGCCACCCAAAGACCCGGGACAGGGAAAGATGGCTACACCTTC	CATQRPGTGKDGYTF
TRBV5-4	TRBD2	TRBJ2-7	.	TGTGCCAGCAGCTTCTTTGCTAGCGGACCCAATACCTACGAGCAGTACTTC	CASSFFASGPNTYEQYF
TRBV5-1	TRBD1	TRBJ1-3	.	TGCGCCAGCAGCTTGGACAGGGGGGCTGGAAACACCATATATTTT	CASSLDRGAGNTIYF
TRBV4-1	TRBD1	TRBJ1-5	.	TGCGCCAGCAGCCACCCCTCAGGGACAGGGGGCGGTTTCAGCAATCAGCCCCAGCATTTT	CASSHPSGTGGGFSNQPQHF
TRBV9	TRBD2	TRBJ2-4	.	TGTGCCAGCAGCGGAACTGGGACTAGCCCCAGGGACATTCAGTACTTC	CASSGTGTSPRDIQYF
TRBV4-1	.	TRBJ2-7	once	TGCGCCAGCAGCCAAGAATGGGACAACTACGAGCAGTACTTC	CASSQEWDNYEQYF
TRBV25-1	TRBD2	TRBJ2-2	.	TGTGCCAGCGACCCGGGGGGGCGCAGTCAGACCGGGGAGCTGTTTTTT	CASDPGGRSQTGELFF
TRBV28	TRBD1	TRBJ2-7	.	TGTGCCAGCAGTCTTATAGGGGCTAGGGACAGGGGGCTCGACGAGCAGTACTTC	CASSLIGARDRGLDEQYF
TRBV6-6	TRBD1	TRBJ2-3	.	TGTGCCAGCAGTCAGGGGGTTACTAGCACAGATACGCAGTATTTT	CASSQGVTSTDTQYF
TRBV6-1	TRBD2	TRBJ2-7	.	TGTGCCAGCAGTGAACTAGCGGGCTTGGCGTCCTACGAGCAGTACTTC	CASSELAGLASYEQYF
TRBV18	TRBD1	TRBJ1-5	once	TGTGCCAGCTCACCGTTGGCTATTGGGACAGGGGAGGAAGGTTACCAGCCCCAGCATTTT	CASSPLAIGTGEEGYQPQHF
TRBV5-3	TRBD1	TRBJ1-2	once	TGTGCCAGAAGCTTGACCGGACAGGGATGTATAGGCTACACCTTC	CARSLTGQGCIGYTF
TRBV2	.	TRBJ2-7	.	TGTGCCAGCAGTGCGGGGGAAATGGGAGAGCAGTACTTC	CASSAGEMGEQYF
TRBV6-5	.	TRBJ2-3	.	TGTGCCAGCATAGGGGGGGTCGCAGATACGCAGTATTTT	CASIGGVADTQYF
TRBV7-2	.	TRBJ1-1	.	TGTGCCAGCAGCCCTCGGGCAGGGGCTTGGTACACTGAAGCTTTCTTT	CASSPRAGAWYTEAFF
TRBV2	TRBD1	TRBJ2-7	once	TGTGCCAGCAGGGACAGGGGCTACGAGCAGTACTTC	CASRDRGYEQYF
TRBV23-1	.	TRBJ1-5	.	TGCGCCAGCAGTCAATTCGGTGTTTGCCGGGTCTGGCAGCCCCAGCATTTT	CASSQFGVCRVWQPQHF
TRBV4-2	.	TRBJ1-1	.	TGTGCCAGCAGCCAAGCGGCAGGGATGAACACTGAAGCTTTCTTT	CASSQAAGMNTEAFF
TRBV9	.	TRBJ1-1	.	TGTGCCAGCAGCAGAGCCGGGAGTGAAGCTTTCTTT	CASSRAGSEAFF
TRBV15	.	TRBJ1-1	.	TGTGCCACCAGCAGAGATTGGGGGCTGGGGGCGGGAGCTTTCTTT	CATSRDWGLGAGAFF
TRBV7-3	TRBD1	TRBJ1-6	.	TGTGCCAGCAGTTCACAGGGGGAGAGGGTTTATAATTCACCCCTCCACTTT	CASSSQGERVYNSPLHF
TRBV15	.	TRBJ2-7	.	TGTGCCACCAGCAGAGATTCAGTACTCCTTAGGGGCGAGCAGTACTTC	CATSRDSVLLRGEQYF
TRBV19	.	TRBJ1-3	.	TGTGCCAGTAGTATAGACGGGACTAACCGCGGGAACACCATATATTTT	CASSIDGTNRGNTIYF
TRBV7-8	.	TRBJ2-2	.	TGTGCCAGCAGCTTAGTTCGGCAGGGGACACACACCGGGGAGCTGTTTTTT	CASSLVRQGTHTGELFF
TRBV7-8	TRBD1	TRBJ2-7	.	TGTGCCAGCAGCCGGGACAGGGGGCTATACTACGAGCAGTACTTC	CASSRDRGLYYEQYF
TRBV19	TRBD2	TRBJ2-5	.	TGTGCCAGTAGTACCGGCGGGGGGTGGAAGACCCAGTACTTC	CASSTGGGWKTQYF
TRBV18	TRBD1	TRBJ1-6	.	TGTGCCAGCTCACCGTGGCAGGGGGTAGTTAATTCACCCCTCCACTTT	CASSPWQGVVNSPLHF
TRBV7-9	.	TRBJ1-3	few	TGTGCCAGCAGCTTATGGGCAGCCGGCCGCTCTGGAAACACCATATATTTT	CASSLWAAGRSGNTIYF
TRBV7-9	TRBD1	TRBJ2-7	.	TGTGCCAGCAGGACCGGGGGCGGGCAGGGGGCCCACTACGAGCAGTACTTC	CASRTGGGQGAHYEQYF
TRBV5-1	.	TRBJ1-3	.	TGCGCCAGCAGCGGAGACGGACAGACTGGAAACACCATATATTTT	CASSGDGQTGNTIYF
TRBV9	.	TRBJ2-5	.	TGTGCCAGCAGCGTACGTCCCTTAGAGACCCAGTACTTC	CASSVRPLETQYF
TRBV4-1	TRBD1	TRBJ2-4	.	TGCGCCAGCAGCCAAGGGGGCCCAGGGGGGTACTTC	CASSQGGPGGYF
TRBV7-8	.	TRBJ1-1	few	TGTGCCAGCAGCCGACAGTTTCTGAACACTGAAGCTTTCTTT	CASSRQFLNTEAFF
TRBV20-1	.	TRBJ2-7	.	TGCAGTGCCAGTTCAAACTACGAGCAGTACTTC	CSASSNYEQYF
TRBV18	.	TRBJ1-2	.	TGTGCCAGCTCACCCTCCTCTGGACAGCCCTATGGCTACACCTTC	CASSPSSGQPYGYTF
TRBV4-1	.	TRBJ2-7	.	TGCGCCAGCAGCCAAGCATCGGGTGCCTACGAGCAGTACTTC	CASSQASGAYEQYF
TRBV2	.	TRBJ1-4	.	TGTGCCAGCAGTGGGGCAGCCGCTAATGAAAAACTGTTTTTT	CASSGAAANEKLFF
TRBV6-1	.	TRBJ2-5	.	TGTGCCAGCAGTGAAGGGCTAGCACACGTAGAGACCCAGTACTTC	CASSEGLAHVETQYF
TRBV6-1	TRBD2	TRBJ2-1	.	TGTGCCAGCAGTGAAATACTAGCGGGGGGGGATGAGCAGTTCTTC	CASSEILAGGDEQFF
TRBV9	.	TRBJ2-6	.	TGTGCCAGCAGCGTACCTATTAGGACACTGGAGGGCTCTGGGGCCAACGTCCTGACTTTC	CASSVPIRTLEGSGANVLTF
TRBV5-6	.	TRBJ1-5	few	TGTGCCAGCAGCGGAGGGGGCAATCAGCCCCAGCATTTT	CASSGGGNQPQHF
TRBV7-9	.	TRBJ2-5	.	TGTGCCAGCAGCTTAGCGTGGCGGGGTGTTGTAGAGACCCAGTACTTC	CASSLAWRGVVETQYF
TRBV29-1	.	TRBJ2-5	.	TGCAGCGCCTCAGGGGCCGGGGTCCAAGAGACCCAGTACTTC	CSASGAGVQETQYF
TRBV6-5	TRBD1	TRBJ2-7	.	TGTGCCAGCGGGGACAGCTCCTACGAGCAGTACTTC	CASGDSSYEQYF
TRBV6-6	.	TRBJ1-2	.	TGTGCCACCCGACAGGAAGTTTCTAACTATGGCTACACCTTC	CATRQEVSNYGYTF
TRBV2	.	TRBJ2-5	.	TGTGCCAGCAGTGTGGGGCCCCAAGAGACCCAGTACTTC	CASSVGPQETQYF